This T cell receptor beta chain originates from a study of shared clonotypes between healthy human individuals. Study-level information: Every donor yielded three CD4 naive, three CD4 memory, two CD8 naive and one CD8 memory plate. Study observations and caveats: Non-shared clonotypes showed lower generation probabilities than clonotypes common to all four donors.

Roughly 200 ng DNA, around 30,000 T cell genomes, went into each sorted-subset replicate PCR. Clones were sequenced by immunoSEQ multiplex PCR, and TCRdb holds only the in-frame ones, with some missing. The sample has about 2 million clones; about 95% are singletons. Terminally differentiated effector memory CD45RA+ cells were left out of the naive CD8 fraction, which was CD45RO-negative and positively selected for CCR7. All donors qualified as healthy HIV-negative adults and had experienced no recent acute infections or vaccinations. With regard to this clone: The antigen is unknown.

The V and J ends lost 3 bases and 4 bases respectively, with 6 bases between them. This CDR3 is 12 amino acids long. Germline V gene lookup returns CDR1 PRHDT and CDR2 FYEKMQ (reference sequence). The sequence came from a man between 18 and 35 years old in good health. Sequenced: naive CD8+ T cells sorted from blood. The chain uses TRBV13 and TRBJ1-2; tentatively, D is TRBD1 (5 bases). CDR3 region: CASSLGTYGYTF. The DNA for the CDR3 is TGTGCCAGCAGCTTGGGGACCTATGGCTACACCTTC.